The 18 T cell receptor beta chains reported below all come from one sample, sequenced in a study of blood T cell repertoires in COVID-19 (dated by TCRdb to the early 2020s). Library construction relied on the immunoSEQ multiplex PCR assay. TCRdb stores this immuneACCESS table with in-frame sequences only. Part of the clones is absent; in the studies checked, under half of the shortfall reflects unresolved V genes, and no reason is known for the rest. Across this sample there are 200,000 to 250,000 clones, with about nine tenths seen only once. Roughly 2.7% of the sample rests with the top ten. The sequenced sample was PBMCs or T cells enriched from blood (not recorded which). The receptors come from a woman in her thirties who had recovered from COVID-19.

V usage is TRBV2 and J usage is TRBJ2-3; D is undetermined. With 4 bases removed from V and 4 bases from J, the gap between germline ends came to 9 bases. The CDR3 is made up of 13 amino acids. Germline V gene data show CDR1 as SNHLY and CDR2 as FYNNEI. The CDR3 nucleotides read TGTGCCAGCAGTGGTATAGTGGCAGATACGCAGTATTTT. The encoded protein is CASSGIVADTQYF.

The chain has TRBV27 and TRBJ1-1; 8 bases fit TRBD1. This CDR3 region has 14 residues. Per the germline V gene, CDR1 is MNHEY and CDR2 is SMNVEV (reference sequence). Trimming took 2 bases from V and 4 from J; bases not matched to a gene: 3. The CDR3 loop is CASSLGGQGTEAFF. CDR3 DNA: TGTGCCAGCAGTTTAGGAGGACAGGGCACTGAAGCTTTCTTT.

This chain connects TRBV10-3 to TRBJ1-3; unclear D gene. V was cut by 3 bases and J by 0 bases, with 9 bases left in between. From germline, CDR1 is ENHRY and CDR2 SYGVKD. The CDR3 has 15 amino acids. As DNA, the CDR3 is TGTGCCATCAGTGATGACAACCTCTCTGGAAACACCATATATTTT. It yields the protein CAISDDNLSGNTIYF.

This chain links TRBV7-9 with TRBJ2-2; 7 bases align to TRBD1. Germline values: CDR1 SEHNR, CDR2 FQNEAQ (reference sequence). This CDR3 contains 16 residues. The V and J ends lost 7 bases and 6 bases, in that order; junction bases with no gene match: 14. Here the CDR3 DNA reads TGTGCCAGCAACCGCCGGGGACAGCTTATCTCCGGGGAGCTGTTTTTT. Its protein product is CASNRRGQLISGELFF.

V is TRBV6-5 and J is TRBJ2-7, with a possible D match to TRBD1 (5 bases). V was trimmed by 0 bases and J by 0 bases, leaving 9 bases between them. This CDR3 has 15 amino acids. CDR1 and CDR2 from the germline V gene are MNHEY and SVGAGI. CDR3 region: CASSYSGASSYEQYF. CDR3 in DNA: TGTGCCAGCAGTTACTCAGGGGCAAGCTCCTACGAGCAGTACTTC.

CDR3 loop: CASSLQGSGNTIYF. CDR3 nucleotides: TGTGCCAGCAGTTTACAGGGCTCTGGAAACACCATATATTTT. V gene TRBV28 combines with J gene TRBJ1-3, with a possible D match to TRBD1 (5 bases). V shed 2 bases and J shed 0 bases, with 5 bases lying between them. The CDR3 has 14 amino acids. The germline V gene encodes CDR1 MDHEN and CDR2 SYDVKM.

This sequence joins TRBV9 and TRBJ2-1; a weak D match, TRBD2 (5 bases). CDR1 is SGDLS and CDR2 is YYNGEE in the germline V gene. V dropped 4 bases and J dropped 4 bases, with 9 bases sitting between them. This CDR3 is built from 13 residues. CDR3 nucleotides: TGTGCCAGCAGCCCCACGGGGTACAATGAGCAGTTCTTC. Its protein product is CASSPTGYNEQFF.

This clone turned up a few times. CDR3 coding DNA: TGTGCCAGCAGCCAAACAGATACCGGGGAGCTGTTTTTT. It encodes CASSQTDTGELFF. The chain couples TRBV6-5 to TRBJ2-2; D not certain. The CDR3 covers 13 residues. Germline V CDR1 and CDR2: MNHEY, SVGAGI. The V and J ends lost 6 bases and 5 bases respectively, with 10 bases between them.

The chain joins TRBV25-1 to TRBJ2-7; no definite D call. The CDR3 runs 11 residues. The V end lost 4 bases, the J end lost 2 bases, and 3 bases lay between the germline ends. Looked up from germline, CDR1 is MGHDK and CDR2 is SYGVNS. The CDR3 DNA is TGTGCCAGCAGTGTTACCTACGAGCAGTACTTC. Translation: CASSVTYEQYF.

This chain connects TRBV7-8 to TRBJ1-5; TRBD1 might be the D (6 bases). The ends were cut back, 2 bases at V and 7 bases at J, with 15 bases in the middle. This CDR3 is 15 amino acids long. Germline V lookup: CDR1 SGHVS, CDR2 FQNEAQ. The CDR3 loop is CASSLRPGTLQPQHF. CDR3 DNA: TGTGCCAGCAGCTTAAGGCCAGGGACATTACAGCCCCAGCATTTT.

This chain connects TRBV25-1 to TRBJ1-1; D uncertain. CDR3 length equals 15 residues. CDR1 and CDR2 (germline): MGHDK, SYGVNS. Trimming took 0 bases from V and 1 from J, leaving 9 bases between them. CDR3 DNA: TGTGCCAGCAGTGAATATAAAGGAGAGAACACTGAAGCTTTCTTT. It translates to CASSEYKGENTEAFF.

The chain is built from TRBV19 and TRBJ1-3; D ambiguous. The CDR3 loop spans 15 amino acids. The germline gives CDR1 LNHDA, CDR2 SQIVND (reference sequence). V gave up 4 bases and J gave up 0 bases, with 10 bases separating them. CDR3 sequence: CASSTNARSGNTIYF. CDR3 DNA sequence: TGTGCCAGTAGTACTAATGCTCGCTCTGGAAACACCATATATTTT.

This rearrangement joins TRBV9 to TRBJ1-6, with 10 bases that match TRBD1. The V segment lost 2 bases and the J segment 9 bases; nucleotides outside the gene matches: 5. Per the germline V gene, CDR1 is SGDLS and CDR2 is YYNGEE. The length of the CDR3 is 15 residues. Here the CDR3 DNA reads TGTGCCAGCAGCGTGGTTGGGACAGGGGTTTCACCCCTCCACTTT. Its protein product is CASSVVGTGVSPLHF.

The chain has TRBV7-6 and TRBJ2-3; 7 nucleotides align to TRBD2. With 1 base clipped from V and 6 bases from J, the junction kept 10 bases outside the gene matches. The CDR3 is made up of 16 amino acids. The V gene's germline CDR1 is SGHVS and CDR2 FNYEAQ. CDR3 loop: CASSLGGSGTIDTQYF. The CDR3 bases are TGTGCCAGCAGCTTAGGGGGAAGCGGGACCATTGATACGCAGTATTTT.

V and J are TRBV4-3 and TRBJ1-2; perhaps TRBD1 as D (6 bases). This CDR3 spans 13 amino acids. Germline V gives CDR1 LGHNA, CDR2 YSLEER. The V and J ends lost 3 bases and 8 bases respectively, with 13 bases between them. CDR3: CASSHRGTGGYTF. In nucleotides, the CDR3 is TGCGCCAGCAGCCACAGGGGAACTGGGGGCTACACCTTC.

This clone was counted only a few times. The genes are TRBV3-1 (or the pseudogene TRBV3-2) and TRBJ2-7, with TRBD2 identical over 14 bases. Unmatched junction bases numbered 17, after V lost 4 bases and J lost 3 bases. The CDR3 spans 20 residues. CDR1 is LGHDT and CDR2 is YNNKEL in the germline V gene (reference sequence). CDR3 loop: CASSRLHFGLAGGFSYEQYF. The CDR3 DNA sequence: TGTGCCAGCAGCCGATTACATTTTGGACTAGCGGGGGGCTTTAGCTACGAGCAGTACTTC.

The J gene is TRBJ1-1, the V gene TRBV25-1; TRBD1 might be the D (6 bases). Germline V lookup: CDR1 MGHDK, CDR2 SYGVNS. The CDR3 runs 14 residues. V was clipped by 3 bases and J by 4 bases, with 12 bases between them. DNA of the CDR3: TGTGCCAGCAGTGATCCTCAGGGGACCACTGAAGCTTTCTTT. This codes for CASSDPQGTTEAFF.

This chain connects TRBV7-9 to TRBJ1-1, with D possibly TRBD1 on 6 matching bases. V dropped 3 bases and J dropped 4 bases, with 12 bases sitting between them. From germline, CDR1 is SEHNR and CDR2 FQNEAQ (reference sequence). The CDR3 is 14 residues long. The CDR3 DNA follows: TGTGCCAGCAGCTTGACAGGTAGTGGCACTGAAGCTTTCTTT. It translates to CASSLTGSGTEAFF.